This T cell receptor beta chain emerged from a study of blood T cell repertoires in COVID-19. Study information: Some COVID-19 samples were acute and others convalescent; all came from the United States, Italy and Spain. The analysed material was cDNA or gDNA that came from T cells, B-cell-depleted T cells, or PBMCs.

This CDR3 spans 14 amino acids. Germline V gene sequence: CDR1 SEHNR, CDR2 FQNEAQ (reference sequence). V lost 1 base to trimming and J lost 0 bases, with 6 bases between them. As originally analysed: Amplification with reference gene primers provided the estimates of nucleated cell counts. Clones were read by immunoSEQ multiplex PCR, and TCRdb kept only the in-frame ones, dropping some. V and J calls plus clone size are reproduced from that table; the DNA served to infer D and trimming. Among under 500,000 clones, about 85% were seen once, and the ten largest hold roughly 1.9%. Participant reports of clinical history set cohort assignment.

This rearrangement joins TRBV7-9 to TRBJ1-2; D unresolved. This sequence originates from a woman under 30 with acute COVID-19. Sequencing was done on a sample of PBMCs or T cells enriched from blood (not recorded which). CDR3 sequence: CASSLDLSNYGYTF. CDR3 DNA: TGTGCCAGCAGCTTAGATCTCTCTAACTATGGCTACACCTTC. The full variable domain, in which reference TRBV7-9 and TRBJ1-2 provide the parts outside the CDR3, is DTGVSQNPRHKITKRGQNVTFRCDPISEHNRLYWYRQTLGQGPEFLTYFQNEAQLEKSRLLSDRFSAERPKGSFSTLEIQRTEQGDSAMYLCASSLDLSNYGYTFGSGTRLTVV.